One and the same sample provided the 20 T cell receptor beta chains below, sequenced in a study of post-analysis software for immune sequencing data. Overall study findings and caveats: TRBV5-6, TRBV5-1 and TRBV20-1 belonged to a set of roughly five TRBV segments that were more frequent in patients than controls.

No antigen has been assigned to these receptors. Prepared libraries of TCR beta cDNA carried unique molecular identifiers. One entry per CDR3 protein, called by TCRdb with MiXCR from the PCR reads. The repertoire has more than 500,000 distinct CDR3 sequences, 30% to 40% of them found once; the top ten carry 5% to 6%. Sequencing was performed on blood. The receptors were sampled from a girl under 18 with multiple sclerosis.

The chain recombines TRBV12-3 or TRBV12-4 with TRBJ1-6; D not resolved. V lost 5 bases and J lost 6, with 8 bases in between. There are 13 residues in the CDR3. The CDR3: CASSGRVNSPLHF. The CDR3, as DNA: TGTGCCAGCAGTGGCAGAGTTAATTCACCCCTCCACTTT.

In its sample, this clonotype was seen a few times. The genes are TRBV5-1 and TRBJ1-5; D remains ambiguous. Germline V gives CDR1 SGHRS, CDR2 YFSETQ. The CDR3 spans 14 residues. The V gene lost 0 bases and the J gene lost 4 bases, with 8 bases spanning the gap. The CDR3 is CASSLGLGNQPQHF. The CDR3 region has the DNA TGCGCCAGCAGCTTGGGACTGGGGAATCAGCCCCAGCATTTT.

The V and J genes are TRBV6-2 or TRBV6-3 and TRBJ2-5; 7 nucleotides align to TRBD2. CDR1 is MNHEY and CDR2 is SVGEGT in the germline V gene. Losses at the gene ends were 0 bases for V and 2 bases for J; bases not matched to a gene: 12. This CDR3 comprises 18 residues. The CDR3, as DNA: TGTGCCAGCAGTTACTCGACCCCGGGAACGGGGGGACAAGAGACCCAGTACTTC. It yields the protein CASSYSTPGTGGQETQYF.

This chain joins TRBV25-1 and TRBJ2-6; D not resolved. Germline V lookup: CDR1 MGHDK, CDR2 SYGVNS. The V end lost 2 bases, the J end lost 0 bases, and 5 bases lay between the germline ends. The CDR3 sequence is 15 residues long. The CDR3 sequence is CASSERLSGANVLTF. The CDR3 DNA reads as TGTGCCAGCAGTGAAAGGCTCTCTGGGGCCAACGTCCTGACTTTC.

This clonotype has a handful of counts. CDR3 residues: CSAPEGSITYNEQFF. The CDR3 nucleotides read TGCAGTGCGCCGGAGGGGTCCATTACCTACAATGAGCAGTTCTTC. The rearrangement uses TRBV20-1 and TRBJ2-1; a weak D match, TRBD2 (6 bases). Trimming shortened V by 6 bases and J by 2 bases, and 17 bases separated the two germline ends. The CDR3 loop spans 15 amino acids. Germline V CDR1 and CDR2: DFQATT, SNEGSKA (reference sequence).

On this clonotype itself: A junction boundary mismatches the germline segment, possibly from a read error. The V gene is TRBV2, the J gene TRBJ2-1, with TRBD2 matching 8 bases. The CDR3 sequence is 15 residues long. Germline CDR1 is SNHLY and CDR2 is FYNNEI. The CDR3 DNA follows: TGTGCCGGCAGTGGAGCGGGGGCCGTCTGCAATGAGCAGTTCTTC. It yields the protein CAGSGAGAVCNEQFF.

The chain has TRBV6-2 or TRBV6-3 and TRBJ2-7; no clear D gene. CDR3 length: 12 amino acids. V shed 6 bases and J shed 5 bases, with 11 bases lying between them. Germline CDR1 reads MNHEY; CDR2 reads SVGEGT. CDR3 sequence: CASSPAGHEQYF. CDR3 sequence (DNA): TGTGCCAGCAGCCCCGCTGGGCACGAGCAGTACTTC.

On this clonotype itself: The junction does not match germline at one end; this may be a read error. The chain is built from TRBV3-1 and TRBJ2-1, with a tentative D call TRBD2 (6 bases). The CDR3 is made up of 12 amino acids. Germline assignment: CDR1 LGHDT and CDR2 YNNKEL (reference sequence). The CDR3: CTSSQEAGSRFF. CDR3 bases: TGTACCAGCAGCCAAGAGGCGGGAAGTCGGTTCTTC.

V is TRBV7-3 and J is TRBJ1-1; no clear D. V shed 4 bases and J shed 3 bases, with 12 bases lying between them. From germline, CDR1 is SGHTA and CDR2 FQGTGA. This CDR3 has 14 residues. The CDR3 nucleotides are TGTGCCAGCAGCTCAGTCGGACGGGACACTGAAGCTTTCTTT. It translates to CASSSVGRDTEAFF.

This chain uses TRBV12-3 or TRBV12-4 with TRBJ2-3; D is unresolved. This CDR3 has 16 residues. Trimming removed 7 bases at V and 4 bases at J, with 21 bases between. The chain's CDR3 is CASTPSLGPVPDTQYF. CDR3 in DNA: TGTGCCAGCACCCCTTCCCTCGGACCCGTGCCAGATACGCAGTATTTT.

CDR3 loop: CASSGFGSYNEQFF. The CDR3 nucleotides are TGTGCCAGCAGTGGGTTTGGCTCCTACAATGAGCAGTTCTTC. The rearrangement uses TRBV27 and TRBJ2-1; D not resolved. This CDR3 spans 14 amino acids. Germline V lookup: CDR1 MNHEY, CDR2 SMNVEV (reference sequence). With 5 bases removed from V and 0 bases from J, the gap between germline ends came to 8 bases.

The rearrangement joins TRBV6-5 to TRBJ2-7, with D possibly called TRBD1 or TRBD2 (5 bases each). This CDR3 contains 16 residues. Trimming left V 6 bases short and J 4 bases short, with 22 bases between. Germline V CDR1 and CDR2: MNHEY, SVGAGI. CDR3 DNA sequence: TGTGCCAGCAGAACACCGGGACCCCAAGTCGGATACGAGCAGTACTTC. This sequence encodes CASRTPGPQVGYEQYF.

The chain is built from TRBV20-1 and TRBJ2-1; 7 nucleotides match TRBD1. J lost 1 base, V lost 4 bases, and 10 bases had no gene match. CDR1 is DFQATT and CDR2 is SNEGSKA in the germline V gene (reference sequence). The CDR3 loop spans 16 amino acids. The chain's CDR3 is CSANKPTGWSYNEQFF. Here the CDR3 DNA reads TGCAGTGCTAATAAACCGACAGGGTGGTCCTACAATGAGCAGTTCTTC.

The rearrangement links TRBV10-3 to TRBJ2-3; D is unclear. Germline lookup yields CDR1 ENHRY and CDR2 SYGVKD. Trimming took 10 bases from V and 0 from J, leaving 11 bases between them. The CDR3 spans 13 residues. CDR3 nucleotide sequence: TGTGCCACCAACCTAGTTAGCACAGATACGCAGTATTTT. Its protein product is CATNLVSTDTQYF.

This clonotype was picked up a small number of times. The chain has TRBV5-1 and TRBJ2-3, with TRBD2 matching over 8 bases. The junction had 11 bases not matched to a gene; V was cut back by 2 bases and J by 0 bases. This CDR3 comprises 18 residues. Germline V gives CDR1 SGHRS, CDR2 YFSETQ. CDR3: CASSFLAGYDSSTDTQYF. The CDR3 DNA sequence: TGCGCCAGCAGCTTCCTAGCGGGTTACGATTCTAGCACAGATACGCAGTATTTT.

The genes are TRBV29-1 and TRBJ2-6, with D tentatively TRBD2 (5 bases). CDR1 SQVTM and CDR2 ANQGSEA come from the germline V gene. Between the trimmed V and J ends, which lost 4 bases and 4 bases, there was a span of 11 bases. The CDR3 extends over 14 amino acids. CDR3: CSVVEARGANVLTF. The CDR3 bases are TGCAGCGTTGTGGAGGCGCGGGGGGCCAACGTCCTGACTTTC.

This clonotype was recorded many times. The chain carries TRBV27 and TRBJ1-2, with a tentative D call TRBD1 (5 bases). This CDR3 has 16 residues. Germline V gives CDR1 MNHEY, CDR2 SMNVEV (reference sequence). The V end was cut by 3 bases, the J end by 4 bases, with 18 bases between. The CDR3 sequence: CASSFLRDRVTYGYTF. The CDR3 coding sequence is TGTGCCAGCAGTTTTCTCCGGGACCGCGTCACCTATGGCTACACCTTC.

The genes are TRBV5-1 and TRBJ1-2; D uncertain. The germline gives CDR1 SGHRS, CDR2 YFSETQ. Deletions cut 5 bases from V and 2 bases from J, with 13 bases between. The CDR3 loop spans 14 amino acids. CDR3 DNA: TGCGCCAGCAGAGATATCCCGGGGAACTATGGCTACACCTTC. Protein product: CASRDIPGNYGYTF.

This clonotype was recorded a few times. The genes are TRBV20-1 and TRBJ2-7; 10 bases agree with TRBD1. CDR1 is DFQATT and CDR2 is SNEGSKA in the germline V gene (reference sequence). The CDR3 is 14 amino acids. The junction had 4 bases not matched to a gene; V was cut back by 4 bases and J by 1 base. For the CDR3, the DNA is TGCAGTGCTACGGGACAGGGGAGGTCCTACGAGCAGTACTTC. Amino acid sequence: CSATGQGRSYEQYF.

This clonotype came up a few times. V gene TRBV3-1 combines with J gene TRBJ2-7; D gene unclear. In germline, CDR1 is LGHDT, CDR2 YNNKEL (reference sequence). This CDR3 comprises 14 residues. V was pared by 4 bases and J by 2 bases, with 12 bases between. In DNA, the CDR3 is TGTGCCAGCAGCCCTCCGGTGGACGCCTACGAGCAGTACTTC. Amino acids: CASSPPVDAYEQYF.